This paragraph covers one T cell receptor beta chain sequence. Germline V gene lookup returns CDR1 LGHDT and CDR2 YNNKEL (reference sequence). Germline trimming cut 5 bases from V and 2 bases from J; bases unmatched to any gene: 7. This CDR3 contains 15 residues. In the original analysis: Reference gene primer amplification yielded estimated nucleated cell counts. Data came from immunoSEQ multiplex PCR; TCRdb stores just in-frame clones and leaves some out. That table furnishes V, J and clone size, whereas the DNA furnished D and trimming. The sample includes fewer than 250,000 clones, approximately 82% seen only once; the top ten take more than 8%. The sample comes from a study of blood T cell repertoires in COVID-19. On the study more broadly: Samples taken during acute and convalescent COVID-19 were collected in the United States, Italy and Spain. The analysed material was cDNA or gDNA that came from T cells, B-cell-depleted T cells, or PBMCs.

Specimen: peripheral blood. The TCR was taken from a woman aged 50 to 65 with acute or convalescent COVID-19. J is TRBJ1-1 and V is TRBV3-1 (or the pseudogene TRBV3-2); 8 bases are shared with TRBD1. The DNA for the CDR3 is TGTGCCAGCAGCTCCCGGACAGGGATAAACACTGAAGCTTTCTTT. This codes for CASSSRTGINTEAFF.